This T cell receptor beta chain originates from a study of blood T cell repertoires in COVID-19. Study details: Donors in the United States, Italy and Spain gave samples during acute or convalescent COVID-19.

In the study's own analysis: Reference gene primer amplification gave nucleated cell count estimates. Profiling relied on immunoSEQ multiplex PCR, and the TCRdb table lists in-frame clones only, not all of them. Clonal size and the V and J genes are those of that table, whereas D and trimming came from the DNA. The table has around 200,000 clones, 80% to 90% seen once; the top ten hold 3.3%. The receptor's source is a man aged 55 to 69 with acute or convalescent COVID-19. The specimen was peripheral blood.

The CDR3 protein is CASSRTGDNSPLHF. CDR3 sequence (DNA): TGTGCCAGCAGTCGGACAGGTGATAATTCACCCCTCCACTTT. The genes are TRBV6-5 and TRBJ1-6; TRBD1 matches 7 bases. Trimming cost V 5 bases and J 5 bases; bases outside gene matches: 3. The CDR3 loop spans 14 amino acids. Germline assignment: CDR1 MNHEY and CDR2 SVGAGI.